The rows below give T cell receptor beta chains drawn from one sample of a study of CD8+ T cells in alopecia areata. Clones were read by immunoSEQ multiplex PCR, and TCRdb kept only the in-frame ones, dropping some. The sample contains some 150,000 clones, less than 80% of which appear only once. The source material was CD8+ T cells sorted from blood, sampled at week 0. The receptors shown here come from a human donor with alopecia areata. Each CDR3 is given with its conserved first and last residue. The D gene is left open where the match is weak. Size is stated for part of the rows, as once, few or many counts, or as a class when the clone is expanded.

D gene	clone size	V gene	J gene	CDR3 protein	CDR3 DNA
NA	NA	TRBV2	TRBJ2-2	CASSDTTTGELFF	TGTGCCAGCAGTGACACTACGACCGGGGAGCTGTTTTTT
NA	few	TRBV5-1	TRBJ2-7	CASRGSSYEQYF	TGCGCCAGCAGGGGGAGCTCCTACGAGCAGTACTTC
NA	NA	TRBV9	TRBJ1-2	CASSVGLDSYGYTF	TGTGCCAGCAGCGTAGGGCTAGATTCCTATGGCTACACCTTC
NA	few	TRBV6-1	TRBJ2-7	CASSVSVGEQYDEQYF	TGTGCCAGCAGTGTTTCCGTCGGGGAGCAGTATGACGAGCAGTACTTC
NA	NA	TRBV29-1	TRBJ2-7	CSAARDSYEQYF	TGCAGCGCAGCCCGAGACAGCTACGAGCAGTACTTC
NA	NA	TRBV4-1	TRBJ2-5	CASSQYLGQETQYF	TGCGCCAGCAGCCAATACCTAGGCCAAGAGACCCAGTACTTC
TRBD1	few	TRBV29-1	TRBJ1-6	CSVRTGENSPLHF	TGCAGCGTCCGGACAGGGGAGAATTCACCCCTCCACTTT
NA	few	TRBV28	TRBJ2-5	CASSPVRDVEETQYF	TGTGCCAGCAGTCCCGTGAGGGACGTCGAAGAGACCCAGTACTTC
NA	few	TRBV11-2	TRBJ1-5	CASSLAGGFNQPQHF	TGTGCCAGCAGCTTAGCGGGAGGATTCAATCAGCCCCAGCATTTT
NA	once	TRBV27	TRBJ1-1	CASSFKGSNTEAFF	TGTGCCAGCAGTTTCAAGGGCTCGAACACTGAAGCTTTCTTT
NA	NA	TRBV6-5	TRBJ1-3	CASSLTSGNTIYF	TGTGCCAGCAGTTTAACCTCTGGAAACACCATATATTTT
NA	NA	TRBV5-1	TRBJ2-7	CASSGDISYEQYF	TGCGCCAGCAGCGGGGACATTTCCTACGAGCAGTACTTC
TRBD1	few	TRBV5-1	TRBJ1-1	CASSLSDRWEAFF	TGCGCCAGCAGCTTGTCGGACAGGTGGGAAGCTTTCTTT
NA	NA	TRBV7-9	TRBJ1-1	CASSSLQGSRDTEAFF	TGTGCCAGCAGCTCCCTACAGGGATCGAGGGACACTGAAGCTTTCTTT
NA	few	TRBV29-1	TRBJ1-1	CSVVGQETNQGNTEAFF	TGCAGCGTTGTTGGGCAGGAGACTAACCAAGGGAACACTGAAGCTTTCTTT
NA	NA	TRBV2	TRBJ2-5	CASSEASEAQYF	TGTGCCAGCAGTGAAGCGAGCGAGGCCCAGTACTTC
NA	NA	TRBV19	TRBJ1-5	CASNILVDQPQHF	TGTGCCAGTAACATTCTGGTCGATCAGCCCCAGCATTTT
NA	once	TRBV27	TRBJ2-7	CASSLLGQTYEQYF	TGTGCCAGCAGTTTATTGGGACAAACCTACGAGCAGTACTTC
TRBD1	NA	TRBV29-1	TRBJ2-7	CSVRTGQEQYF	TGCAGCGTAAGGACAGGGCAAGAGCAGTACTTC
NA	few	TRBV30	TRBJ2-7	CAWADFGGSRSPYEQYF	TGTGCCTGGGCGGATTTCGGGGGCAGTCGGTCTCCCTACGAGCAGTACTTC
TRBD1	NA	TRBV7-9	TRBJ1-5	CASSLAGARGHQPQHF	TGTGCCAGCAGCTTAGCGGGGGCCAGGGGGCATCAGCCCCAGCATTTT
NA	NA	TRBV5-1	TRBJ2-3	CASRDGTTDTQYF	TGCGCCAGCCGGGACGGGACCACAGATACGCAGTATTTT
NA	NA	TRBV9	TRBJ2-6	CASSVEDGTNVLTF	TGTGCCAGCAGCGTAGAGGACGGGACCAACGTCCTGACTTTC
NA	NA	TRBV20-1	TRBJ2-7	CSADDGYEQYF	TGCAGTGCAGATGACGGATACGAGCAGTACTTC
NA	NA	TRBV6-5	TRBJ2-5	CASMTAQETQYF	TGTGCCAGCATGACAGCACAAGAGACCCAGTACTTC
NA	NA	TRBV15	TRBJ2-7	CATRPGTSYEQYF	TGTGCCACCCGACCCGGTACCTCCTACGAGCAGTACTTC
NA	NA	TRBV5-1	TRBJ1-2	CAIKAGNGYTF	TGCGCCATCAAGGCCGGGAATGGCTACACCTTC